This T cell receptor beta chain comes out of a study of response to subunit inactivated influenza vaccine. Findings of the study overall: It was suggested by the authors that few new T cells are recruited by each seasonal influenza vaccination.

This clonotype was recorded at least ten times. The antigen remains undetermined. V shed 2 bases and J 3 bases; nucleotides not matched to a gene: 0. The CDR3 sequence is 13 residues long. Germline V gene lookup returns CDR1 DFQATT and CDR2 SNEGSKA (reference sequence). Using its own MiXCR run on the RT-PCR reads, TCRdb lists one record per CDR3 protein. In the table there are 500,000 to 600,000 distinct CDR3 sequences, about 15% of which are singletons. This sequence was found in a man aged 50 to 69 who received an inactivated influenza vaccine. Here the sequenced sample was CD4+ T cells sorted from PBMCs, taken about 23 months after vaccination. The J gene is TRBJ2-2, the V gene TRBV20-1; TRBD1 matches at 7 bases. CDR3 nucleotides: TGCAGTGCTAGACAGGGGGACACCGGGGAGCTGTTTTTT. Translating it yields CSARQGDTGELFF.